A single sample gave rise to the 29 T cell receptor beta chains below, sequenced in a study of blood T cell repertoires in COVID-19. Generated by immunoSEQ multiplex PCR, the TCRdb table keeps only in-frame clones and is missing some. The sample yields under 500,000 clones, 75% to 90% seen once. The sequenced sample consisted of PBMCs or T cells enriched from blood (not recorded which). These receptors all come from a man aged 25 to 40 who had recovered from COVID-19.

The chain carries TRBV4-2 and TRBJ2-7; TRBD2 is a possible D gene (5 bases). The V end was cut by 2 bases, the J end by 0 bases, with 8 bases between. Germline lookup yields CDR1 LGHNA and CDR2 YNFKEQ. The CDR3 length is 14 residues. The CDR3: CASSQRGLSYEQYF. The CDR3 coding sequence is TGTGCCAGCAGCCAACGTGGACTCTCCTACGAGCAGTACTTC.

V usage is TRBV18 and J usage is TRBJ1-2; TRBD1 matches 8 bases. Germline loops: CDR1 KGHSH, CDR2 LQKENI. This CDR3 comprises 15 residues. Germline trimming cut 0 bases from V and 4 bases from J; bases unmatched to any gene: 4. CDR3 sequence (DNA): TGTGCCAGCTCACCACCCTTTGGGACAGGCTATGGCTACACCTTC. Amino acids: CASSPPFGTGYGYTF.

V gene TRBV5-4 combines with J gene TRBJ1-2; the match to TRBD1 covers 7 bases. Germline trimming cut 6 bases from V and 10 bases from J; bases unmatched to any gene: 12. The germline CDR1 and CDR2 sequences are SGHNT and YYREEE (reference sequence). CDR3 size: 13 residues. The CDR3 coding sequence is TGTGCCAGCATGCCACAGGGGCTACAGGTCTACACCTTC. This translates into CASMPQGLQVYTF.

The chain uses TRBV30 and TRBJ1-5, with a tentative D call TRBD1 (5 bases). V lost 2 bases and J lost 2, with 13 bases in between. CDR1 and CDR2 from the germline V gene are GTSNPN and SVGIG (reference sequence). CDR3 length equals 15 residues. The CDR3 region has the DNA TGTGCCTGGAGTCAGAGGTGGGGGGGCAATCAGCCCCAGCATTTT. Amino acids: CAWSQRWGGNQPQHF.

The chain employs TRBV7-2 and TRBJ1-2; 10 bases line up with TRBD1. The CDR3 consists of 15 residues. J lost 3 bases, V lost 5 bases, and 6 bases had no gene match. Germline V gene data show CDR1 as SGHTA and CDR2 as FQGNSA. The CDR3 nucleotides are TGTGCCAGCAGCCCCGGGACAGGGGATTACTATGGCTACACCTTC. Translated: CASSPGTGDYYGYTF. Full variable domain (missing parts from reference TRBV7-2 and TRBJ1-2): GAGVSQSPSNKVTEKGKDVELRCDPISGHTALYWYRQSLGQGLEFLIYFQGNSAPDKSGLPSDRFSAERTGGSVSTLTIQRTQQEDSAVYLCASSPGTGDYYGYTFGSGTRLTVV.

The chain uses TRBV11-2 and TRBJ1-6, with a tentative D call TRBD1 (6 bases). This CDR3 is 19 amino acids long. V lost 2 bases and J lost 0, with 17 bases in between. In germline, CDR1 is SGHAT, CDR2 FQNNGV. Here the CDR3 reads CASSLSQGLRSSYNSPLHF. The CDR3 bases are TGTGCCAGCAGCTTATCACAGGGTCTCAGGAGCTCCTATAATTCACCCCTCCACTTT.

The chain joins TRBV12-3 or TRBV12-4 to TRBJ2-5; no clear D. The CDR3 runs to 13 residues. Trimming took 1 base from V and 5 from J, leaving 8 bases between them. DNA for the CDR3: TGTGCCAGCAGTTTAGACAGTAGGGAGACCCAGTACTTC. Protein product: CASSLDSRETQYF.

The chain combines TRBV5-1 with TRBJ1-2; perhaps TRBD1 as D (5 bases). V lost 4 bases and J 4 bases, leaving 8 bases between the germline ends. The CDR3 consists of 12 residues. Germline CDR1 reads SGHRS; CDR2 reads YFSETQ. The CDR3 nucleotides read TGCGCCAGCAGCCAGGGACTCTATGGCTACACCTTC. Residues: CASSQGLYGYTF.

V and J are TRBV11-2 and TRBJ2-7; possibly TRBD2 for D (6 bases). The germline CDR1 and CDR2 sequences are SGHAT and FQNNGV. V lost 8 bases and J 2 bases, leaving 10 bases between the germline ends. The CDR3 is 12 residues long. Here the CDR3 reads CASSRGAYEQYF. CDR3 in DNA: TGTGCCAGCTCCCGCGGGGCCTACGAGCAGTACTTC.

The chain is built from TRBV28 and TRBJ1-5, with 8 positions matching TRBD1. Germline CDR1 is MDHEN and CDR2 is SYDVKM. The CDR3 is 13 residues long. V was pared by 6 bases and J by 6 bases, with 4 bases of the junction left unmatched. The CDR3 reads CASSDRGRQPQHF. CDR3 coding DNA: TGTGCCAGCAGCGACAGGGGCCGTCAGCCCCAGCATTTT.

The chain couples TRBV29-1 to TRBJ1-2; possible D gene TRBD1, 5 bases. Trimming left V 3 bases short and J 2 bases short, with 13 bases between. The CDR3 loop spans 14 amino acids. Germline lookup yields CDR1 SQVTM and CDR2 ANQGSEA. The CDR3 loop is CSVDVRAPNYGYTF. The CDR3 DNA follows: TGCAGCGTTGATGTCAGGGCCCCCAACTATGGCTACACCTTC.

V and J are TRBV28 and TRBJ2-7; 7 bases agree with TRBD2. CDR1 and CDR2 from the germline V gene are MDHEN and SYDVKM. V was clipped by 7 bases and J by 0 bases; unmatched bases: 15. This CDR3 spans 17 amino acids. The CDR3 region has the DNA TGTGCCAGCAATTCTCTAGCGGCACGAATGGCCTCCTACGAGCAGTACTTC. This gives the protein CASNSLAARMASYEQYF.

The chain is built from TRBV28 and TRBJ1-1; D gene ambiguous. Trimming took off 7 bases at V and 6 bases at J, with 12 bases between the two ends. The CDR3 runs to 12 residues. Germline values: CDR1 MDHEN, CDR2 SYDVKM. The CDR3 is CASTTSRPEAFF. The CDR3 DNA reads TGTGCCAGCACCACTTCTCGCCCTGAAGCTTTCTTT.

V and J are TRBV6-5 and TRBJ1-6; 9 bases are shared with TRBD1. V lost 6 bases and J lost 6; bases outside the gene matches: 6. Germline values: CDR1 MNHEY, CDR2 SVGAGI. The CDR3 has 15 residues. The CDR3, as DNA: TGTGCCAGCAGGCCGGGACAGGGAACTAATTCACCCCTCCACTTT. Its protein is CASRPGQGTNSPLHF.

This chain joins TRBV5-6 and TRBJ2-1, with D maybe TRBD1 (5 bases). Trimming pared 4 bases from V and 10 bases from J, leaving 21 bases between. The CDR3 extends over 15 amino acids. Germline-derived CDR1 and CDR2 are SGHDT and YYEEEE. CDR3 in DNA: TGTGCCAGCAGCCCCCTAGGGGCTCTCTCGACGGAGCAGTTCTTC. Its protein product is CASSPLGALSTEQFF. The full variable domain, rest sourced from reference TRBV5-6 and TRBJ2-1, is DAGVTQSPTHLIKTRGQQVTLRCSPKSGHDTVSWYQQALGQGPQFIFQYYEEEERQRGNFPDRFSGHQFPNYSSELNVNALLLGDSALYLCASSPLGALSTEQFFGPGTRLTVL.

The chain combines TRBV7-9 with TRBJ2-1; D not certain. CDR3 size: 13 residues. Trimming stripped 1 base from V and 3 bases from J, with 4 bases between. Germline CDR1 and CDR2: SEHNR and FQNEAQ (reference sequence). The CDR3 DNA follows: TGTGCCAGCAGCTTAGACTTCTACAATGAGCAGTTCTTC. It specifies CASSLDFYNEQFF. Variable domain in full (rest from reference TRBV7-9 and TRBJ2-1): DTGVSQNPRHKITKRGQNVTFRCDPISEHNRLYWYRQTLGQGPEFLTYFQNEAQLEKSRLLSDRFSAERPKGSFSTLEIQRTEQGDSAMYLCASSLDFYNEQFFGPGTRLTVL.

The rearrangement joins TRBV7-9 to TRBJ2-7, with D tentatively TRBD1 (5 bases). Deletions cut 4 bases from V and 6 bases from J, with 13 bases between. Per germline, CDR1 SEHNR and CDR2 FQNEAQ (reference sequence). The CDR3 is 13 residues long. CDR3 bases: TGTGCCAGCAGCTCACAGGTTGTGGGCGAGCAGTACTTC. Its translation: CASSSQVVGEQYF.

V is TRBV28 and J is TRBJ2-7, with TRBD1 matching 7 bases. This CDR3 contains 15 residues. Germline lookup yields CDR1 MDHEN and CDR2 SYDVKM. The V segment lost 3 bases and the J segment 6 bases; nucleotides outside the gene matches: 11. As DNA, the CDR3 is TGTGCCAGCAGTTTGATTCGGAAGGGGGCCCTCGAGCAGTACTTC. This encodes CASSLIRKGALEQYF.

This clone was seen once. This rearrangement joins TRBV28 to TRBJ1-6, with D possibly matching TRBD1 (5 bases). CDR1 and CDR2 from the germline V gene are MDHEN and SYDVKM. V shed 2 bases and J shed 0 bases, with 8 bases lying between them. The CDR3 length is 16 residues. CDR3 in DNA: TGTGCCAGCAGTTTAGGGGGGAGCTCCTATAATTCACCCCTCCACTTT. Translating gives CASSLGGSSYNSPLHF.

The J gene is TRBJ1-1, the V gene TRBV30; weak D call: TRBD1 (6 bases). The germline gives CDR1 GTSNPN, CDR2 SVGIG (reference sequence). V gave up 4 bases and J gave up 2 bases, with 17 bases separating them. The CDR3 is 15 residues long. CDR3 sequence reads: CAWILRTVNNTEAFF. The CDR3 bases are TGTGCCTGGATTCTAAGGACAGTAAATAACACTGAAGCTTTCTTT.

The gene calls are TRBV18 and TRBJ1-1, with D possibly TRBD1 on 5 matching bases. Trimming shortened V by 2 bases and J by 4 bases, and 17 bases separated the two germline ends. CDR3 length equals 16 residues. Germline values: CDR1 KGHSH, CDR2 LQKENI. The CDR3 DNA follows: TGTGCCAGCTCACCAAGTTGGGGGACTGGGTCCACTGAAGCTTTCTTT. This sequence encodes CASSPSWGTGSTEAFF. Together with reference TRBV18 and TRBJ1-1, the CDR3 gives the full variable domain: NAGVMQNPRHLVRRRGQEARLRCSPMKGHSHVYWYRQLPEEGLKFMVYLQKENIIDESGMPKERFSAEFPKEGPSILRIQQVVRGDSAAYFCASSPSWGTGSTEAFFGQGTRLTVV.

The rearrangement joins TRBV25-1 to TRBJ2-1; a weak D match, TRBD1 (6 bases). The CDR3 is 14 amino acids. Germline lookup yields CDR1 MGHDK and CDR2 SYGVNS. The V and J ends lost 6 bases and 5 bases respectively, with 14 bases between them. CDR3 in amino acids: CASSGTNWHNEQFF. DNA of the CDR3: TGTGCCAGCAGCGGGACAAATTGGCACAATGAGCAGTTCTTC. Based on the CDR3 plus reference TRBV25-1 and TRBJ2-1, the full variable domain is EADIYQTPRYLVIGTGKKITLECSQTMGHDKMYWYQQDPGMELHLIHYSYGVNSTEKGDLSSESTVSRIRTEHFPLTLESARPSHTSQYLCASSGTNWHNEQFFGPGTRLTVL.

The chain links TRBV11-2 to TRBJ2-1, with D maybe TRBD2 (5 bases). Per germline, CDR1 SGHAT and CDR2 FQNNGV. V was trimmed by 0 bases and J by 4 bases, leaving 10 bases between them. This CDR3 spans 15 amino acids. Written as DNA, the CDR3 is TGTGCCAGCAGCTTAGAACTAGTGACTTACAATGAGCAGTTCTTC. Its translation is CASSLELVTYNEQFF.

V gene TRBV28 combines with J gene TRBJ1-3; tentative D call: TRBD1 (6 bases). Germline V lookup: CDR1 MDHEN, CDR2 SYDVKM. V was cut by 2 bases and J by 0 bases, with 14 bases left in between. CDR3 length: 17 amino acids. CDR3 in amino acids: CASSLEGVRASGNTIYF. CDR3 DNA sequence: TGTGCCAGCAGTTTAGAGGGGGTCAGAGCCTCTGGAAACACCATATATTTT.

The V gene is TRBV2, the J gene TRBJ2-7, with D perhaps TRBD2 (6 bases). Trimming removed 10 bases from V and 6 bases from J, with 25 bases in between. Germline V gene data show CDR1 as SNHLY and CDR2 as FYNNEI. The CDR3 is made up of 15 amino acids. The CDR3 here is CATARGNSDYSEQYF. CDR3 nucleotides: TGTGCCACCGCCCGGGGGAATTCCGACTACTCCGAGCAGTACTTC.

The chain employs TRBV24-1 and TRBJ2-2; possibly TRBD2 for D (6 bases). The V end lost 5 bases, the J end lost 5 bases, and 8 bases lay between the germline ends. Germline assignment: CDR1 KGHDR and CDR2 SFDVKD. This CDR3 spans 13 amino acids. The CDR3 is CATSVGGTGELFF. CDR3 nucleotides: TGTGCCACCAGTGTTGGGGGGACCGGGGAGCTGTTTTTT.

J is TRBJ1-1 and V is TRBV6-4; tentatively, D is TRBD1 (5 bases). Trimming left V 6 bases short and J 3 bases short, with 11 bases between. The CDR3 sequence is 13 residues long. Germline V gives CDR1 MRHNA, CDR2 SNTAGT. The CDR3 loop is CASSQTAYTEAFF. For the CDR3, the DNA is TGTGCCAGCAGCCAGACAGCTTACACTGAAGCTTTCTTT.

The sample holds one count of this clone. The chain links TRBV15 to TRBJ1-4; D not resolved. There are 12 residues in the CDR3. Looked up from germline, CDR1 is LNHNV and CDR2 is YYDKDF (reference sequence). V dropped 5 bases and J dropped 8 bases, with 9 bases sitting between them. The DNA for the CDR3 is TGTGCCACCAGCGAGACGGGGGAAAAACTGTTTTTT. Its translation: CATSETGEKLFF.

The chain carries TRBV9 and TRBJ1-1, with D tentatively TRBD1 (5 bases). The germline V and J ends were trimmed by 0 bases and 0 bases, with 12 bases remaining between them. The CDR3 totals 16 residues. The germline gives CDR1 SGDLS, CDR2 YYNGEE. CDR3 protein: CASSVGQGPMNTEAFF. The CDR3 bases are TGTGCCAGCAGCGTAGGGCAGGGCCCGATGAACACTGAAGCTTTCTTT. Variable domain in full (rest from reference TRBV9 and TRBJ1-1): DSGVTQTPKHLITATGQRVTLRCSPRSGDLSVYWYQQSLDQGLQFLIQYYNGEERAKGNILERFSAQQFPDLHSELNLSSLELGDSALYFCASSVGQGPMNTEAFFGQGTRLTVV.